What follows are 17 T cell receptor beta chains derived from one specimen sequenced in a study of blood T cell repertoires in COVID-19. The assay was immunoSEQ multiplex PCR, and TCRdb's table has in-frame clones only and misses some. The repertoire includes under 35,000 clones, about 90% of them detected once, and 14% sits in the top ten. The sequencing input was peripheral blood. The origin of the receptors is a human donor with active COVID-19. The donor label of this sample is uncertain.

The chain couples TRBV24-1 to TRBJ2-7; D call uncertain. The V gene lost 4 bases and the J gene lost 5 bases, with 17 bases spanning the gap. Germline V lookup: CDR1 KGHDR, CDR2 SFDVKD. The CDR3 covers 15 residues. This chain's CDR3 is CATSEKMQDFHEQYF. DNA for the CDR3: TGTGCCACCAGTGAGAAAATGCAGGATTTCCACGAGCAGTACTTC.

This rearrangement joins TRBV5-1 to TRBJ2-3; 9 bases align to TRBD2. Germline-derived CDR1 and CDR2 are SGHRS and YFSETQ. V lost 2 bases, J lost 3 bases, and 4 bases stayed unmatched. This CDR3 has 15 residues. The CDR3, as DNA: TGCGCCAGCAGCTTTGGCGGGGGGGCGACAGATACGCAGTATTTT. Its translation is CASSFGGGATDTQYF.

The J gene is TRBJ2-3, the V gene TRBV7-9; TRBD1 matches at 8 bases. The trim removed 6 bases at V and 8 bases at J, leaving 13 bases unmatched. CDR1 SEHNR and CDR2 FQNEAQ come from the germline V gene (reference sequence). The CDR3 sequence is 15 residues long. The CDR3 DNA follows: TGTGCCAGCAGTCTTAGACAGGGGATTGGCGGTACGCAGTATTTT. It is translated as CASSLRQGIGGTQYF.

The V call is TRBV5-6, the J call TRBJ2-7, with a tentative D call TRBD1 (6 bases). Trimming cost V 4 bases and J 4 bases, with 12 bases left between them. The CDR3 totals 13 residues. The germline V gene encodes CDR1 SGHDT and CDR2 YYEEEE. The CDR3 DNA follows: TGTGCCAGCAGCGCCGGGACAAATTACGAGCAGTACTTC. Translated, it gives CASSAGTNYEQYF.

The chain joins TRBV6-2 or TRBV6-3 to TRBJ2-7, with D tentatively TRBD2 (5 bases). CDR1 MNHEY and CDR2 SVGEGT come from the germline V gene. The length of the CDR3 is 16 residues. Between the trimmed V and J ends, which lost 2 bases and 1 base, there was a span of 15 bases. For the CDR3, the DNA is TGTGCCAGCAGTTACCGGGGTAGGGATCTATCCTACGAGCAGTACTTC. Translating gives CASSYRGRDLSYEQYF.

The rearrangement links TRBV20-1 to TRBJ2-3, with 13 bases that match TRBD2. The germline V gene has CDR1 DFQATT and CDR2 SNEGSKA (reference sequence). After removal of 3 bases from V and 4 bases from J, the junction contained 10 bases not matched to a gene. This CDR3 has 17 residues. CDR3 bases: TGCAGTGCTAGTCGGCAGATAGGACTAGCGGGGGCAGATACGCAGTATTTT. Amino acid sequence: CSASRQIGLAGADTQYF.

The rearrangement joins TRBV10-3 to TRBJ2-5, with 7 positions matching TRBD2. The CDR3 length is 15 residues. The ends lost 0 bases at V and 2 bases at J; junction bases unmatched: 3. Per germline, CDR1 ENHRY and CDR2 SYGVKD. CDR3 coding DNA: TGTGCCATCAGTGAGTCGGGGGGGAGACAAGAGACCCAGTACTTC. Translating it yields CAISESGGRQETQYF.

This chain uses TRBV19 with TRBJ2-7, with 8 bases that match TRBD1. Per the germline V gene, CDR1 is LNHDA and CDR2 is SQIVND (reference sequence). The ends lost 3 bases at V and 0 bases at J; junction bases unmatched: 4. CDR3 length: 15 residues. CDR3 loop: CASSIDRGISYEQYF. In DNA form, the CDR3 reads TGTGCCAGTAGTATCGACAGGGGTATCTCCTACGAGCAGTACTTC.

The chain couples TRBV5-4 to TRBJ2-7; tentative D call: TRBD1 (5 bases). The V and J ends lost 0 bases and 2 bases respectively, with 12 bases between them. CDR1 and CDR2 from the germline V gene are SGHNT and YYREEE (reference sequence). The CDR3 has 15 amino acids. CDR3 coding DNA: TGTGCCAGCAGCTTGGCCCGACAGTATCCCTACGAGCAGTACTTC. It specifies CASSLARQYPYEQYF. Based on the CDR3 plus reference TRBV5-4 and TRBJ2-7, the full variable domain is ETGVTQSPTHLIKTRGQQVTLRCSSQSGHNTVSWYQQALGQGPQFIFQYYREEENGRGNFPPRFSGLQFPNYSSELNVNALELDDSALYLCASSLARQYPYEQYFGPGTRLTVT.

The genes are TRBV5-1 and TRBJ1-3, with D perhaps TRBD1 (5 bases). The CDR3 covers 16 residues. Trimming shortened V by 4 bases and J by 2 bases, and 16 bases separated the two germline ends. Looked up from germline, CDR1 is SGHRS and CDR2 is YFSETQ. The CDR3: CASSPRADRPGNTIYF. The CDR3 region has the DNA TGCGCCAGCAGCCCTCGTGCCGACAGACCTGGAAACACCATATATTTT.

This chain joins TRBV5-6 and TRBJ2-7; 8 bases fit TRBD1. Germline-derived CDR1 and CDR2 are SGHDT and YYEEEE. The ends lost 4 bases at V and 1 base at J; junction bases unmatched: 7. The CDR3 has 15 amino acids. CDR3 sequence reads: CASSPPGTGSYEQYF. The CDR3 DNA sequence: TGTGCCAGCAGCCCCCCAGGGACAGGATCCTACGAGCAGTACTTC.

The chain uses TRBV7-2 and TRBJ2-7; possible D gene TRBD2, 5 bases. From germline, CDR1 is SGHTA and CDR2 FQGNSA. With 0 bases removed from V and 9 bases from J, the gap between germline ends came to 9 bases. This CDR3 is 12 amino acids long. CDR3 region: CASSLARSGQYF. The CDR3 coding sequence is TGTGCCAGCAGCTTAGCGCGGAGCGGGCAGTACTTC. Supplemented by reference TRBV7-2 and TRBJ2-7, the full variable domain reads GAGVSQSPSNKVTEKGKDVELRCDPISGHTALYWYRQSLGQGLEFLIYFQGNSAPDKSGLPSDRFSAERTGGSVSTLTIQRTQQEDSAVYLCASSLARSGQYFGPGTRLTVT.

The V and J genes are TRBV5-5 and TRBJ2-1; 7 bases agree with TRBD1. CDR1 and CDR2 (germline): SGHKS, YYEKEE (reference sequence). This CDR3 has 15 amino acids. The V segment lost 0 bases and the J segment 3 bases; nucleotides outside the gene matches: 3. CDR3 sequence: CASSLAWTGYNEQFF. The CDR3, as DNA: TGTGCCAGCAGCTTGGCTTGGACAGGCTACAATGAGCAGTTCTTC.

This chain links TRBV6-2 or TRBV6-3 with TRBJ2-7; TRBD1 agrees at 12 bases. The CDR3 runs to 19 residues. Trimming removed 6 bases from V and 4 bases from J; junction bases left unmatched: 19. Germline CDR1 and CDR2: MNHEY and SVGEGT. The CDR3 DNA follows: TGTGCCAGCAGCCCTAGGGGGGACAGGGGGCTCGGAGCAGGTTACGAGCAGTACTTC. This codes for CASSPRGDRGLGAGYEQYF.

The V call is TRBV12-5, the J call TRBJ2-1; 10 bases map to TRBD2. V was clipped by 0 bases and J by 0 bases; unmatched bases: 23. CDR1 is LGHNT and CDR2 is FRNRAP in the germline V gene. The CDR3 covers 24 residues. CDR3 sequence: CASGLVEKGLAGGQSLISYNEQFF. The CDR3 nucleotides are TGTGCTAGTGGTTTGGTAGAGAAGGGCTTAGCGGGGGGCCAAAGCCTGATCTCCTACAATGAGCAGTTCTTC.

The chain links TRBV9 to TRBJ2-1; D possibly corresponds to TRBD2 (6 bases). Trimming removed 0 bases at V and 13 bases at J, with 11 bases between. Germline values: CDR1 SGDLS, CDR2 YYNGEE. The CDR3 has 12 residues. The CDR3 loop is CASSVGGRGQFF. The CDR3 DNA is TGTGCCAGCAGCGTAGGCGGGCGGGGACAGTTCTTC.

The chain has TRBV7-9 and TRBJ2-1, with a weak D call TRBD2 (5 bases). This CDR3 region has 14 residues. Germline assignment: CDR1 SEHNR and CDR2 FQNEAQ (reference sequence). Between the trimmed V and J ends, which lost 5 bases and 10 bases, there was a span of 18 bases. The CDR3 sequence is CASSLRGLAGEQFF. CDR3 coding DNA: TGTGCCAGCAGCCTCCGAGGACTGGCCGGAGAGCAGTTCTTC.